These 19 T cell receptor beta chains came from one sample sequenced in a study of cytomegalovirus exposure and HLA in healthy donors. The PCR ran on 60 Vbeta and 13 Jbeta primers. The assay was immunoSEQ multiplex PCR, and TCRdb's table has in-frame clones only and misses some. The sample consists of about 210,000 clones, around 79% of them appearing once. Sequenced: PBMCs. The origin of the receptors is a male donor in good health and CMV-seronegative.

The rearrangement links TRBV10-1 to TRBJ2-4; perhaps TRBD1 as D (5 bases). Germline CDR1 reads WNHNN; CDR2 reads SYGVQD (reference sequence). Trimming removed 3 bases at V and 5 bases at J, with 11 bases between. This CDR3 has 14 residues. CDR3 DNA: TGCGCCAGCAGTGAACCCAGGGCCCAAAACATTCAGTACTTC. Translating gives CASSEPRAQNIQYF.

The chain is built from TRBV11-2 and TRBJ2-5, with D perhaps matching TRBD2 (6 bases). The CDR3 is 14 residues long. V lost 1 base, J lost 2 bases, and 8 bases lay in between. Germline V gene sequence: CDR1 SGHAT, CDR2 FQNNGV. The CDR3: CASSLAGVQETQYF. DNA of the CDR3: TGTGCCAGCAGCTTAGCGGGAGTTCAAGAGACCCAGTACTTC.

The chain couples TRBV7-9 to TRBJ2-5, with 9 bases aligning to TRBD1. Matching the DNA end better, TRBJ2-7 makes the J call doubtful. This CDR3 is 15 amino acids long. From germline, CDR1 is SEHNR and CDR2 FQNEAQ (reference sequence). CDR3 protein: CASSRTGTGSYEQYF. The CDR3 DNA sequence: TGTGCCAGCAGCCGGACCGGGACAGGGTCCTACGAGCAGTACTTC.

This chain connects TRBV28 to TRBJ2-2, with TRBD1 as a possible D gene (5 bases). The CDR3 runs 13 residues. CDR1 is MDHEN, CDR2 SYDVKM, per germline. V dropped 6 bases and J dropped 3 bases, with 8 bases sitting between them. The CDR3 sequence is CASRGQDTGELFF. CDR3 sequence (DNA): TGTGCCAGCAGGGGGCAGGACACCGGGGAGCTGTTTTTT.

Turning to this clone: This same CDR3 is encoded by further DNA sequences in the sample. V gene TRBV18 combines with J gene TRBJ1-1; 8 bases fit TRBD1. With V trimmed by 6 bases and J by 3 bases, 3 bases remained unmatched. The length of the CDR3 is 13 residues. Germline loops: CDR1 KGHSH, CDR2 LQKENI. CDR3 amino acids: CASSPDRDTEAFF. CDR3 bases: TGTGCCAGCTCGCCGGACAGGGACACTGAAGCTTTCTTT.

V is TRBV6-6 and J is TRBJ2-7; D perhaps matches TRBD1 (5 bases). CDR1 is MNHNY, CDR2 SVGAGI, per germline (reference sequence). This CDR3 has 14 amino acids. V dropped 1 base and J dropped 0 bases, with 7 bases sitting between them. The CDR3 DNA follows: TGTGCCAGCAGTTACTTGACAGACTCCTACGAGCAGTACTTC. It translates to CASSYLTDSYEQYF.

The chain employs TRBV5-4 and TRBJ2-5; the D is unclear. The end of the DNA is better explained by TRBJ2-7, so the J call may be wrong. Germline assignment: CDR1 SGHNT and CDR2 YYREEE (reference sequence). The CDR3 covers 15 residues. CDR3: CASSPGGEGAYEQYF. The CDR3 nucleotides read TGTGCCAGCAGCCCTGGCGGCGAAGGCGCCTACGAGCAGTACTTC.

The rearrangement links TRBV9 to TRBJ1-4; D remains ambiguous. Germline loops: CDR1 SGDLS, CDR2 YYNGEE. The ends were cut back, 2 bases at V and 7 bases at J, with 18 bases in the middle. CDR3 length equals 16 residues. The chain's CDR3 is CASSVQRAQRGEKLFF. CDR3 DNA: TGTGCCAGCAGCGTTCAAAGGGCCCAACGGGGTGAAAAACTGTTTTTT.

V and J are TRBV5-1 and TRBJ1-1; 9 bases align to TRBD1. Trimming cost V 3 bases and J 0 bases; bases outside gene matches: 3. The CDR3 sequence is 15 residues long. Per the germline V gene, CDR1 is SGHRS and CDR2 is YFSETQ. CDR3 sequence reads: CASSWGTGLNTEAFF. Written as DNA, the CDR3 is TGCGCCAGCAGCTGGGGGACAGGGCTGAACACTGAAGCTTTCTTT.

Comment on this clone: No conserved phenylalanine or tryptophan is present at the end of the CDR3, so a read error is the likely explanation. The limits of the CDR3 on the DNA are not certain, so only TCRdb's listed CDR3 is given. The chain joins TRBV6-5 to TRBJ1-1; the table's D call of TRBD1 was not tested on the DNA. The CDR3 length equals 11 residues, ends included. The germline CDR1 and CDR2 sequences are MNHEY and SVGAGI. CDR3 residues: CASSYSYWQGL.

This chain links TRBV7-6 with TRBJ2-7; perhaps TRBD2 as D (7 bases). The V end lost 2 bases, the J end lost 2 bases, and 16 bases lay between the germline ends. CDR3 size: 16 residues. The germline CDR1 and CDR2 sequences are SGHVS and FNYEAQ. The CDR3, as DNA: TGTGCCAGCAGCTTAAGTGGGCGGGGGCTCCCCTACGAGCAGTACTTC. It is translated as CASSLSGRGLPYEQYF.

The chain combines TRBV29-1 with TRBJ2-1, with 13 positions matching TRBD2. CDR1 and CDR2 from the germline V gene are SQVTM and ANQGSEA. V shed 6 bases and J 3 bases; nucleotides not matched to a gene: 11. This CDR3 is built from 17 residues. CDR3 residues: CSVVNPGLAGNYNEQFF. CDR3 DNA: TGCAGCGTAGTAAACCCGGGACTAGCGGGAAACTACAATGAGCAGTTCTTC.

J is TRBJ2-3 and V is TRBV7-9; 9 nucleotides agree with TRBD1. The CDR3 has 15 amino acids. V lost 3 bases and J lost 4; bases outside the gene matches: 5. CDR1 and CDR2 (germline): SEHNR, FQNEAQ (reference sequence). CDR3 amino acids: CASSFPGQGADTQYF. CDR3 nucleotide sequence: TGTGCCAGCAGCTTTCCGGGACAGGGCGCAGATACGCAGTATTTT. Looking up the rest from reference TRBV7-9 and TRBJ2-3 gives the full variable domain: DTGVSQNPRHKITKRGQNVTFRCDPISEHNRLYWYRQTLGQGPEFLTYFQNEAQLEKSRLLSDRFSAERPKGSFSTLEIQRTEQGDSAMYLCASSFPGQGADTQYFGPGTRLTVL.

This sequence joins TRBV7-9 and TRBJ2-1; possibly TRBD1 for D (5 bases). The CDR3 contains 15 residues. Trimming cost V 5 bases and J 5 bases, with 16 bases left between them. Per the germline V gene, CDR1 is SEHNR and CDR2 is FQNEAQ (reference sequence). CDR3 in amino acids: CASSPRQGIDNEQFF. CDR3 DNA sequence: TGTGCCAGCAGCCCTAGGCAGGGAATTGACAATGAGCAGTTCTTC.

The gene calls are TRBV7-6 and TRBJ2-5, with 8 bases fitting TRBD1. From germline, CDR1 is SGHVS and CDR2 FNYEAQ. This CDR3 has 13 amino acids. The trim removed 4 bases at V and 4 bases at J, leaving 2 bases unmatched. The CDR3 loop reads CASSSDRGETQYF. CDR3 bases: TGTGCCAGCAGCTCTGACAGGGGAGAGACCCAGTACTTC.

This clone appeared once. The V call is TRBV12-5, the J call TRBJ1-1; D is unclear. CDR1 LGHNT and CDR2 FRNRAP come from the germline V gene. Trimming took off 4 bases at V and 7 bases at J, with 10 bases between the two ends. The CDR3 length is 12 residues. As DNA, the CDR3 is TGTGCTAGTGGTTCTGGGGAGGGTGAAGCTTTCTTT. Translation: CASGSGEGEAFF.

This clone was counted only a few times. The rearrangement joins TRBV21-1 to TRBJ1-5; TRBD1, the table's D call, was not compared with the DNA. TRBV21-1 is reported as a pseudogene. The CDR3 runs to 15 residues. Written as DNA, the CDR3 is TGTGCCAGCAGCAATTTCAGGGGAACGGAACAGCCCCAGCATTTT. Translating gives CASSNFRGTEQPQHF.

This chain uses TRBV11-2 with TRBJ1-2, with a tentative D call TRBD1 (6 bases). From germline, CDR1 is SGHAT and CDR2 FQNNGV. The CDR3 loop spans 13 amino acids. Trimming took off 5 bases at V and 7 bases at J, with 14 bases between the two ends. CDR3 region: CASSPQGQGGYTF. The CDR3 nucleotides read TGTGCCAGCAGCCCCCAGGGGCAGGGTGGCTACACCTTC.

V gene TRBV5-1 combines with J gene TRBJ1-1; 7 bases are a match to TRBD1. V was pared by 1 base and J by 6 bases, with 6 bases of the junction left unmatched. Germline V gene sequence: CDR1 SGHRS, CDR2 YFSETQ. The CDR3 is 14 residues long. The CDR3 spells CASSLTGQAPEAFF. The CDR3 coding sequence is TGCGCCAGCAGCTTGACTGGACAGGCCCCTGAAGCTTTCTTT.